Presented here are 15 T cell receptor beta chains from one specimen sequenced in a study of vaccination effects on CD4 cells after COVID-19. Before any sequencing was done, the ViraFEST assay used viral peptide pools to expand antigen-specific CD4+ T cells. It was after more than 8 days of culture that CD4+ T cells were isolated. None of the vaccinated had previously contracted SARS-CoV-2, and their nucleocapsid antibodies tested negative. Their cognate antigens are unknown. Measured with immunoSEQ multiplex PCR; TCRdb has only the in-frame clones, and not every one. The sample contains roughly 63,000 clones, about four fifths of which appear only once. Sequencing used CD4+ T cells from PBMCs cultured with SARS-CoV-2 spike peptides, obtained before COVID-19 vaccination. These receptors all stem from a human donor who received a COVID-19 vaccine.

The gene calls are TRBV27 and TRBJ1-4; D is ambiguous. Germline V gene data show CDR1 as MNHEY and CDR2 as SMNVEV (reference sequence). This CDR3 spans 12 amino acids. V gave up 3 bases and J gave up 8 bases, with 7 bases separating them. This chain's CDR3 is CASSFAGEKLFF. The CDR3 bases are TGTGCCAGCAGTTTCGCGGGGGAAAAACTGTTTTTT.

This clone was seen a few times. CDR3 region: CASSRPQQGTYGYTF. The CDR3 DNA sequence: TGCGCCAGCAGCCGGCCGCAACAGGGAACCTATGGCTACACCTTC. V is TRBV4-1 and J is TRBJ1-2, with D possibly TRBD1 on 6 matching bases. V was trimmed by 4 bases and J by 4 bases, leaving 16 bases between them. The germline V gene has CDR1 MGHRA and CDR2 YSYEKL. The CDR3 sequence is 15 residues long.

The chain is built from TRBV4-3 and TRBJ1-2, with D uncertain. The germline V gene encodes CDR1 LGHNA and CDR2 YSLEER. The CDR3 is made up of 13 amino acids. Trimming pared 4 bases from V and 8 bases from J, leaving 14 bases between. The CDR3 loop is CASSPGPYGGYTF. Written as DNA, the CDR3 is TGCGCCAGCAGCCCCGGGCCCTACGGCGGCTACACCTTC.

The rearrangement uses TRBV4-3 and TRBJ1-1, with D tentatively TRBD1 (5 bases). CDR1 and CDR2 (germline): LGHNA, YSLEER. The CDR3 runs 16 residues. V lost 0 bases and J lost 4, with 15 bases in between. This CDR3 is CASSQDRQGFRTEAFF. DNA for the CDR3: TGCGCCAGCAGCCAAGATCGTCAGGGTTTTCGCACTGAAGCTTTCTTT.

The genes are TRBV19 and TRBJ1-5; 7 bases map to TRBD1. The germline V gene encodes CDR1 LNHDA and CDR2 SQIVND (reference sequence). The CDR3 totals 17 residues. Trimming cost V 5 bases and J 4 bases; bases outside gene matches: 14. The CDR3 protein is CASSDRGGGGGNQPQHF. The DNA for the CDR3 is TGTGCCAGTAGTGATAGAGGAGGGGGCGGTGGGAATCAGCCCCAGCATTTT.

This chain joins TRBV12-3 or TRBV12-4 and TRBJ1-2; 9 bases are a match to TRBD1. The CDR3 totals 13 residues. The junction had 9 bases not matched to a gene; V was cut back by 8 bases and J by 8 bases. CDR3 DNA: TGTGCCAGCTCCCGGACAGGGGTTCGCGGCTACACCTTC. Encoded protein: CASSRTGVRGYTF.

The chain couples TRBV6-5 to TRBJ1-5; 8 bases map to TRBD1. Germline V gene lookup returns CDR1 MNHEY and CDR2 SVGAGI. The CDR3 extends over 16 amino acids. J gave up 3 bases and V 4 bases, and 8 bases lay outside the gene matches. The CDR3 loop is CASSWGTGRDNQPQHF. The DNA for the CDR3 is TGTGCCAGCAGTTGGGGGACAGGCCGGGACAATCAGCCCCAGCATTTT.

This chain's CDR3 is CASSLDTGTDTQYF. CDR3 in DNA: TGTGCCAGCAGCTTAGATACAGGCACAGATACGCAGTATTTT. V and J are TRBV11-3 and TRBJ2-3; D remains unclear. Germline V gives CDR1 SGHNT, CDR2 YENEEA. The CDR3 runs 14 residues. Trimming pared 0 bases from V and 1 base from J, leaving 5 bases between.

A few counts support this clone. The CDR3 sequence is CASSWGQNQPQHF. In DNA, the CDR3 is TGTGCCAGCAGTTGGGGTCAAAATCAGCCCCAGCATTTT. The chain recombines TRBV6-4 with TRBJ1-5; D uncertain. V lost 5 bases, J lost 4 bases, and 9 bases lay in between. Germline CDR1 and CDR2: MRHNA and SNTAGT. The CDR3 has 13 residues.

V gene TRBV24-1 combines with J gene TRBJ2-5; TRBD1 matches 7 bases. The germline gives CDR1 KGHDR, CDR2 SFDVKD. The CDR3 length is 14 residues. J gave up 5 bases and V 5 bases, and 7 bases lay outside the gene matches. CDR3 DNA: TGTGCCACCAGTGCCAGCAGGGGGTCCGAGACCCAGTACTTC. Its protein is CATSASRGSETQYF.

This clone was seen only a few times. The chain links TRBV3-1 (or the pseudogene TRBV3-2) to TRBJ2-7; the match to TRBD1 covers 10 bases. This CDR3 has 13 amino acids. Germline V gene sequence: CDR1 LGHDT, CDR2 YNNKEL (reference sequence). J gave up 6 bases and V 4 bases, and 3 bases lay outside the gene matches. The CDR3 reads CASSPRDRGEQYV. CDR3 bases: TGTGCCAGCAGCCCCCGGGACAGGGGCGAGCAGTACGTC.

The chain uses TRBV7-3 and TRBJ2-5, with 11 bases identical to TRBD2. The CDR3 contains 14 residues. Germline loops: CDR1 SGHTA, CDR2 FQGTGA. V lost 5 bases and J lost 5; bases outside the gene matches: 4. This chain's CDR3 is CASSPGLAVETQYF. The CDR3 DNA sequence: TGTGCCAGCAGCCCGGGACTAGCGGTCGAGACCCAGTACTTC.

This sequence joins TRBV5-1 and TRBJ2-5; TRBD1 matches at 7 bases. The germline gives CDR1 SGHRS, CDR2 YFSETQ. Losses at the gene ends were 4 bases for V and 5 bases for J; bases not matched to a gene: 5. CDR3 length: 13 amino acids. This CDR3 reads CASSQGGWETQYF. Here the CDR3 DNA reads TGCGCCAGCAGCCAAGGGGGCTGGGAGACCCAGTACTTC.

The V gene is TRBV13, the J gene TRBJ1-1, with a possible D match to TRBD1 (5 bases). CDR3 length equals 16 residues. V gave up 1 base and J gave up 3 bases, with 15 bases separating them. Germline CDR1 reads PRHDT; CDR2 reads FYEKMQ (reference sequence). DNA for the CDR3: TGTGCCAGCAGCTTAGTTCTGGGGATGGGGGACACTGAAGCTTTCTTT. This encodes CASSLVLGMGDTEAFF.

The chain is built from TRBV7-2 and TRBJ2-3; 9 bases map to TRBD1. Germline V lookup: CDR1 SGHTA, CDR2 FQGNSA. This CDR3 region has 17 residues. Unmatched junction bases numbered 9, after V lost 5 bases and J lost 0 bases. The CDR3 here is CASSRSRTGASTDTQYF. CDR3 DNA: TGTGCCAGCAGCCGGAGTAGGACAGGGGCTAGCACAGATACGCAGTATTTT.